This T cell receptor (beta chain) was identified during a study of CD4 T cells in relation to SARS-CoV-2 and coronaviruses. Across the study: ViraFEST: roughly 10-day antigen culture of PBMCs, then TCR beta CDR3 sequencing. Negative control cultures got HIV-1 Nef peptides or no peptide.

CD4+ T cells from unexposed donors were obtained before the COVID-19 pandemic (2011-2018). Isolation of CD4+ T cells took place after less than twelve days in culture. Cells permitting, SARS-CoV-2 S/N and four cold-coronavirus spikes were tested on unexposed-donor CD4+ T cells. This CDR3 spans 15 amino acids. V lost 4 bases and J 8 bases, leaving 18 bases between the germline ends. The germline V gene encodes CDR1 LGHDT and CDR2 YNNKEL (reference sequence). Profiled with immunoSEQ multiplex PCR; TCRdb holds only in-frame clones, not every one. Among about 31,000 clones listed, about two thirds were seen once. With regard to this clone: The target antigen is unknown.

The V and J genes are TRBV3-1 (or the pseudogene TRBV3-2) and TRBJ1-3; D not certain. The sample consisted of CD4+ T cells from PBMCs, cultured in vitro. The TCR sequence derives from a human donor in good health. The CDR3 is CASSPEDRGSDTIYF. The DNA of the CDR3 is TGTGCCAGCAGCCCCGAGGATCGGGGAAGTGACACCATATATTTT.